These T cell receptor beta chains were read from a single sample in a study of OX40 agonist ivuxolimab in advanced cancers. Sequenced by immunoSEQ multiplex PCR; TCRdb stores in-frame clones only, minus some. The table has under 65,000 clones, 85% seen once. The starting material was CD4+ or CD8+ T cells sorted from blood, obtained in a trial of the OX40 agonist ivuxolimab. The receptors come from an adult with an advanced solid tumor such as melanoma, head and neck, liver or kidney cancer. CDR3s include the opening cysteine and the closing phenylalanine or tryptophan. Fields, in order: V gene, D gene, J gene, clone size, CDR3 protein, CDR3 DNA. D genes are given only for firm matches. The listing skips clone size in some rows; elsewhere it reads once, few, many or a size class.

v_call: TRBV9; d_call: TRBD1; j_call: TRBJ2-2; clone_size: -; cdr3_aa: CASSTGTGDTGELFF; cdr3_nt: TGTGCCAGCAGCACCGGGACAGGGGACACGGGGGAGCTGTTTTTT
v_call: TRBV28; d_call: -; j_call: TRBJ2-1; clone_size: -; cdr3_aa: CASSLETYLGNEQFF; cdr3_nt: TGTGCCAGCAGTTTAGAGACATACCTGGGTAATGAGCAGTTCTTC
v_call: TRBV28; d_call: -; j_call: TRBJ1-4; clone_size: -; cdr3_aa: CASSSGLGEKLFF; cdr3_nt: TGTGCCAGCAGTTCGGGGCTAGGGGAAAAACTGTTTTTT
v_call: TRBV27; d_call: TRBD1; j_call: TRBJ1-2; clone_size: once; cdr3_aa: CASSPDGTAPAGYTF; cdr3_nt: TGTGCCAGCAGTCCCGACGGGACAGCCCCAGCAGGCTACACCTTC
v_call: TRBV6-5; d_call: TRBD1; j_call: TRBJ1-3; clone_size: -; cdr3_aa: CASSYLGQGDGNTIYF; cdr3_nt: TGTGCCAGCAGTTACCTGGGACAGGGTGACGGAAACACCATATATTTT
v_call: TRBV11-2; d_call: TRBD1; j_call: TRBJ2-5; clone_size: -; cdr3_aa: CASSLDGTGEETQYF; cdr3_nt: TGTGCCAGCAGCTTAGATGGGACAGGGGAAGAGACCCAGTACTTC
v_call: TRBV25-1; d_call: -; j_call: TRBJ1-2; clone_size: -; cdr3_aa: CASSESLAGVRYGYTF; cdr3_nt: TGTGCCAGCAGTGAGAGTTTGGCAGGAGTACGCTATGGCTACACCTTC
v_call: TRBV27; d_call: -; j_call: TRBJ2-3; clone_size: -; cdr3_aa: CASSLAGTDTQYF; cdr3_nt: TGTGCCAGCAGTTTAGCAGGCACAGATACGCAGTATTTT
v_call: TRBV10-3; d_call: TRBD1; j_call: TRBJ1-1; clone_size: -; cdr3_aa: CAISEATRDRASEAFF; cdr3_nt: TGTGCCATCAGTGAGGCGACTAGGGACAGGGCCTCTGAAGCTTTCTTT
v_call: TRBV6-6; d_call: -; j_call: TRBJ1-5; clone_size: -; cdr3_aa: CASRTSTNQPQHF; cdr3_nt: TGTGCCAGCAGGACAAGTACCAATCAGCCCCAGCATTTT
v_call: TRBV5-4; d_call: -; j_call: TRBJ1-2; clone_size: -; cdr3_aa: CASMWWGAMLGYTF; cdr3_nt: TGTGCCAGCATGTGGTGGGGGGCGATGTTAGGCTACACCTTC
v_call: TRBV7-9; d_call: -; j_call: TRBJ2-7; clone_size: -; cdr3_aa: CASSSREISYEQYF; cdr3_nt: TGTGCCAGCAGCTCCCGGGAGATCTCCTACGAGCAGTACTTC
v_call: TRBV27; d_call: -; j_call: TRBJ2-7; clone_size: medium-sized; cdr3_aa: CASSLGGPAYEQYF; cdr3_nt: TGTGCCAGCAGTTTGGGGGGACCGGCCTACGAGCAGTACTTC
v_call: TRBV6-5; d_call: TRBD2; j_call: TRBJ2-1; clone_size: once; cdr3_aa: CASSYQGLAGVKEQFF; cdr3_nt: TGTGCCAGCAGTTACCAGGGACTAGCGGGGGTTAAAGAGCAGTTCTTC
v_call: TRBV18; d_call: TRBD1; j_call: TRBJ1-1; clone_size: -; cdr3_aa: CASSQDRPHTEAFF; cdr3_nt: TGTGCCAGCTCACAGGACAGGCCTCACACTGAAGCTTTCTTT
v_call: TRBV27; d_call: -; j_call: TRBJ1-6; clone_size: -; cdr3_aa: CASSFTGSNSPLHF; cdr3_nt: TGTGCCAGCAGTTTCACAGGGAGCAATTCACCCCTCCACTTT
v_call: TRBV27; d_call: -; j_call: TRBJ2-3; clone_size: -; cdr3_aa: CASNSSLLSTDTQYF; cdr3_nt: TGTGCCAGCAATTCTAGCTTACTTAGCACAGATACGCAGTATTTT
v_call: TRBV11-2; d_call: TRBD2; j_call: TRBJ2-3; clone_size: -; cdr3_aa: CASSPLSGGWTDTQYF; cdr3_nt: TGTGCCAGCAGCCCTCTGAGCGGGGGTTGGACAGATACGCAGTATTTT
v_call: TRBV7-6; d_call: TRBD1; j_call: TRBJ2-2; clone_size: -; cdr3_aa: CASSPDRVSTGELFF; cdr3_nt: TGTGCCAGCAGCCCGGACAGGGTATCGACGGGGGAGCTGTTTTTT
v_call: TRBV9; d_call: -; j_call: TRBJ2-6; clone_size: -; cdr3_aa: CASSAPLDSLYSGANVLTF; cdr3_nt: TGTGCCAGCAGCGCCCCCTTGGACAGCCTTTACTCTGGGGCCAACGTCCTGACTTTC
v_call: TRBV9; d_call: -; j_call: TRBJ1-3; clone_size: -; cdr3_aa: CASSDGSGNTIYF; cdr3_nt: TGTGCCAGCAGCGACGGGTCTGGAAACACCATATATTTT
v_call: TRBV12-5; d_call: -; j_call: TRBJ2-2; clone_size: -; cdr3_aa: CASGLAILGELFF; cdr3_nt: TGTGCTAGTGGTTTGGCCATCCTAGGGGAGCTGTTTTTT
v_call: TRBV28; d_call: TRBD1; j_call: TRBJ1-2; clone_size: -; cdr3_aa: CASSPSRGPVYGYTF; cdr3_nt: TGTGCCAGCAGTCCCTCCAGGGGGCCTGTCTATGGCTACACCTTC
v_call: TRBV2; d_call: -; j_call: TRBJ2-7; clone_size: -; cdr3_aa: CASSDFYLESGYEQYF; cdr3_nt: TGTGCCAGCAGTGACTTTTATTTGGAATCAGGGTACGAGCAGTACTTC
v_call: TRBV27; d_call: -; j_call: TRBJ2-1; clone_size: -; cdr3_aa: CASSLETVSNEQFF; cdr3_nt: TGTGCCAGCAGTTTAGAGACAGTTAGTAATGAGCAGTTCTTC
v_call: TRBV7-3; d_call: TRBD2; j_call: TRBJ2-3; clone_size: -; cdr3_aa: CASSLGLAGGPGPTDTQYF; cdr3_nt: TGTGCCAGCAGCTTAGGGCTAGCGGGGGGGCCGGGCCCCACAGATACGCAGTATTTT